This TCR beta chain stems from a study of early T cells in non-severe SARS-CoV-2 infection (dated by TCRdb to the early 2020s). About the investigation overall: Bulk RNA from unsorted whole blood was used for TCR sequencing, so alpha and beta chains could not be paired. The research as a whole found: VDJdb matching was skewed toward anti-spike CD8 responses and likely underestimated virus-specific expansions, missing private and CD4 specificities.

The CDR3, from cysteine to phenylalanine, totals 13 residues. Of the read, only the CDR3 DNA is kept; its 39 bases are in frame from base 1. V and J are truncated by 1 base and 7 bases respectively, leaving an intervening sequence of 11 bases. Per the germline V gene (reference sequence), DFQATT is the CDR1 and SNEGSKA is the CDR2. The library was built by means of 5' RACE. Reads for this sample came from a NextSeq 500. Unique molecular identifiers were attached to individual cDNA molecules in the TCR library protocol so that sequencing error and PCR bias could be corrected. Sequencing covered both TCR alpha and beta chains, and within each sample the abundances of alpha and beta sequences were tightly co-correlated. Regarding the original processing steps: Decombinator V4 was used to annotate TCR sequences for V gene, J gene and CDR3. TCRs were defined as expanded if a significant change between any two time points was detected under a Poisson model with p below 0.0001. TCR abundances were normalised to the total number of TCRs sequenced in each sample and reported as counts per million. TRAV1-2 paired with TRAJ12, TRAJ20 or TRAJ33 defined MAIT TCRs, while TRAV10 paired with TRAJ18 defined iNKT TCRs. VDJdb, accessed on 1 November 2021, was searched for TCRs annotated for CMV, EBV and SARS-CoV-2, and TCRs annotated for more than one antigen were excluded. The raw public data were reprocessed by TCRdb itself: fastp quality trimming at Q25, MiXCR clonotype calling, in-frame beta chains only. CDR3 protein sequences are deduplicated, and each keeps its most common genes and DNA. The V and J calls here are based on TCRdb, not the publication. Counted in this sample were tens of thousands of distinct CDR3 sequences; under 9% of them appeared once. The top ten constitute around 3.6% of the sample.

Set within a cohort of healthcare workers in London, UK, this nested case-control study involved weekly PCR testing of nasopharyngeal swabs along with blood sampling. Between 23 and 31 March 2020, the week of the UK lockdown, healthcare workers were enrolled and then followed up weekly for as long as 16 weeks. In regard to this clonotype: The antigen this receptor binds is unknown. Qualities for individual bases were not recorded, and no much larger clone is one base off.

The chain employs TRBV20-1 and TRBJ2-4, with the D call perhaps TRBD1 or TRBD2, as 5 bases match in each case. The sample consisted of whole blood, taken at baseline. This receptor was taken from an adult who was a healthcare worker with PCR-confirmed SARS-CoV-2 infection or an uninfected control (not recorded which). The base sequence is TGCAGTGCTAGAGTGGGGCCGGGGAACATTCAGTACTTC. Its translation reads: CSARVGPGNIQYF.